Below are 21 T cell receptor beta chains sequenced from a single sample in a study of shared clonotypes between healthy human individuals. Here immunoSEQ multiplex PCR was the method, and the copy in TCRdb shows in-frame clones only, minus some. The sample lists about 600,000 clones, approximately 97% occurring once. Sample: naive CD4+ T cells sorted from blood. The subset: CD45RA+ positively selected. The receptors were gathered from a woman aged 25-40 years in good health.

This chain links TRBV6-6 with TRBJ1-5, with D tentatively TRBD1 (6 bases). The CDR3 has 16 amino acids. Germline V CDR1 and CDR2: MNHNY, SVGAGI (reference sequence). Trimming left V 8 bases short and J 6 bases short, with 23 bases between. CDR3 loop: CASGQTGQSLVQPQHF. In nucleotides, the CDR3 is TGTGCCAGCGGTCAGACCGGACAGAGCCTCGTTCAGCCCCAGCATTTT.

J is TRBJ2-3 and V is TRBV19, with 11 bases matching TRBD1. The CDR3 runs 14 residues. Germline CDR1 reads LNHDA; CDR2 reads SQIVND (reference sequence). After removal of 9 bases from V and 6 bases from J, the junction contained 8 bases not matched to a gene. The CDR3 nucleotides read TGTGCCAGCGGTGGACAGGGGGCATCCGATACGCAGTATTTT. Encoded protein: CASGGQGASDTQYF.

Here the CDR3 reads CASSDTGNDYSPLHF. The CDR3 region has the DNA TGTGCCAGCAGTGACACAGGGAATGATTACTCACCCCTCCACTTT. V usage is TRBV25-1 and J usage is TRBJ1-6; D is perhaps TRBD1 (6 bases). Trimming removed 3 bases at V and 10 bases at J, with 16 bases between. Germline V gene lookup returns CDR1 MGHDK and CDR2 SYGVNS. The CDR3 has 15 amino acids.

In regard to this clone: Because the CDR3 is missing its conserved closing phenylalanine or tryptophan, this is likely a read error. It is unclear where the CDR3 begins or ends on the DNA, so no DNA is shown, and the CDR3 is as TCRdb lists it. CDR3 residues: CASSEDWGTCHL. This chain links TRBV6-1 with TRBJ2-7; the table calls TRBD1, which could not be checked here. Germline lookup yields CDR1 MNHNS and CDR2 SASEGT. Both ends counted, the CDR3 spans 12 residues.

Regarding this clone: Germline and junction disagree at one end, which may indicate a read error. This CDR3 reads CASSLVAAKNTEAFF. CDR3 nucleotides: TGTGCCAGCAGCTTAGTGGCAGCCAAGAACACTGAAGCTTTCTTT. The chain combines TRBV5-3 with TRBJ1-1; D is unresolved. TRBV5-3 is an open reading frame whose function is uncertain. CDR3 length equals 15 residues.

The chain joins TRBV7-7 to TRBJ2-5; the match to TRBD1 covers 8 bases. The germline gives CDR1 SSHAT, CDR2 FNYEAQ (reference sequence). V lost 5 bases to trimming and J lost 4 bases; unmatched junction nucleotides: 3. The CDR3 sequence is 13 residues long. The CDR3 DNA follows: TGTGCCAGCAGCCGTGACAGGGGAGAGACCCAGTACTTC. Protein sequence: CASSRDRGETQYF.

The chain employs TRBV4-1 and TRBJ2-2; D gene ambiguous. Germline V gene lookup returns CDR1 MGHRA and CDR2 YSYEKL. V lost 0 bases and J 6 bases, leaving 8 bases between the germline ends. This CDR3 has 14 residues. CDR3 residues: CASSQDPGPGELFF. CDR3 DNA: TGCGCCAGCAGCCAAGATCCCGGACCCGGGGAGCTGTTTTTT.

The chain has TRBV7-2 and TRBJ2-1; 14 bases are shared with TRBD2. The V segment lost 4 bases and the J segment 6 bases; nucleotides outside the gene matches: 2. Germline V gene data show CDR1 as SGHTA and CDR2 as FQGNSA. The CDR3 runs 15 residues. CDR3 amino acids: CASSSGLAGVNEQFF. The CDR3 DNA sequence: TGTGCCAGCAGCTCGGGACTAGCGGGAGTCAATGAGCAGTTCTTC. Full variable domain (missing parts from reference TRBV7-2 and TRBJ2-1): GAGVSQSPSNKVTEKGKDVELRCDPISGHTALYWYRQSLGQGLEFLIYFQGNSAPDKSGLPSDRFSAERTGGSVSTLTIQRTQQEDSAVYLCASSSGLAGVNEQFFGPGTRLTVL.

Here the CDR3 DNA reads TGCGCCAGCAGCTGGACAGGCCTAAGCGAAAAACTGTTTTTT. Its translation: CASSWTGLSEKLFF. The chain is built from TRBV5-1 and TRBJ1-4, with 7 bases matching TRBD1. CDR3 size: 14 residues. V shed 3 bases, J shed 8 bases, and the junction held 7 bases outside the gene matches. In germline, CDR1 is SGHRS, CDR2 YFSETQ.

This chain links TRBV7-9 with TRBJ2-5; the D gene is possibly TRBD1 (5 bases). Germline-derived CDR1 and CDR2 are SEHNR and FQNEAQ (reference sequence). The CDR3 has 16 amino acids. V lost 5 bases, J lost 10 bases, and 26 bases lay in between. Written as DNA, the CDR3 is TGTGCCAGCAGCGCACCGCCAGGCAGGGAAGGGGCAAACCAGTACTTC. Translation gives CASSAPPGREGANQYF.

V gene TRBV5-1 combines with J gene TRBJ2-3, with D hard to call. Germline V gives CDR1 SGHRS, CDR2 YFSETQ. The ends were cut back, 5 bases at V and 5 bases at J, with 12 bases in the middle. This CDR3 region has 13 residues. The CDR3 region has the DNA TGCGCCAGCAGTTTCGGAAAGGGAGATACGCAGTATTTT. Its protein product is CASSFGKGDTQYF.

The V gene is TRBV4-1, the J gene TRBJ2-2; D is unclear. The ends were cut back, 1 base at V and 7 bases at J, with 19 bases in the middle. Germline V gene lookup returns CDR1 MGHRA and CDR2 YSYEKL. This CDR3 comprises 17 residues. As DNA, the CDR3 is TGCGCCAGCAGCCAAGGTTTGGGCAGCGCGGTTATCGGGGAGCTGTTTTTT. Protein sequence: CASSQGLGSAVIGELFF.

This chain uses TRBV19 with TRBJ2-5; 12 nucleotides align to TRBD2. The assigned J gene may be wrong: the sequence end matches TRBJ2-7 better. This CDR3 comprises 15 residues. Per germline, CDR1 LNHDA and CDR2 SQIVND (reference sequence). The CDR3 coding sequence is TGTGCCAGTAGTACCTCGACTAGCGGGAGAAACGAGCAGTACTTC. Translating gives CASSTSTSGRNEQYF.

V is TRBV14 and J is TRBJ2-5; D possibly corresponds to TRBD2 (5 bases). Germline V gives CDR1 SGHDN, CDR2 FVKESK. This CDR3 region has 15 residues. V was trimmed by 2 bases and J by 5 bases, leaving 15 bases between them. The CDR3 bases are TGTGCCAGCAGCCAATCGGCGGGCCCGGGGGAGACCCAGTACTTC. Protein: CASSQSAGPGETQYF.

This clone appeared a single time. This chain joins TRBV28 and TRBJ2-3, with 13 bases lining up with TRBD2. V was clipped by 7 bases and J by 2 bases; unmatched bases: 12. Germline V gene lookup returns CDR1 MDHEN and CDR2 SYDVKM. The CDR3 loop spans 18 amino acids. The CDR3 nucleotides read TGTGCCAGCAAGACTAGCGGGAGGACCCGTACTTACACAGATACGCAGTATTTT. Translation: CASKTSGRTRTYTDTQYF.

This sequence joins TRBV25-1 and TRBJ2-7, with a possible D match to TRBD2 (6 bases). Germline-derived CDR1 and CDR2 are MGHDK and SYGVNS. The V end lost 3 bases, the J end lost 1 base, and 16 bases lay between the germline ends. This CDR3 has 16 residues. The DNA for the CDR3 is TGTGCCAGCAGTGACGGCGGAGGGACGACTTCCTACGAGCAGTACTTC. Its translation is CASSDGGGTTSYEQYF.

This sequence joins TRBV5-6 and TRBJ2-5; a possible D gene is TRBD2 (5 bases). Per the germline V gene, CDR1 is SGHDT and CDR2 is YYEEEE. The CDR3 length is 16 residues. Trimming left V 1 base short and J 0 bases short, with 13 bases between. CDR3 DNA sequence: TGTGCCAGCAGCTTGCTGTGGGAGTGGAACCAAGAGACCCAGTACTTC. Its translation: CASSLLWEWNQETQYF.

The gene calls are TRBV10-3 and TRBJ2-1; TRBD1 agrees at 7 bases. Germline V gene sequence: CDR1 ENHRY, CDR2 SYGVKD. The junction had 8 bases not matched to a gene; V was cut back by 7 bases and J by 8 bases. The CDR3 length is 13 residues. The CDR3 spells CAIKISQGDEQFF. CDR3 sequence (DNA): TGTGCCATCAAAATCTCTCAGGGGGATGAGCAGTTCTTC.

The chain recombines TRBV29-1 with TRBJ2-1, with 7 bases that match TRBD1. V dropped 6 bases and J dropped 0; count of bases not matched to a gene: 2. Germline lookup yields CDR1 SQVTM and CDR2 ANQGSEA. This CDR3 has 13 amino acids. The CDR3 spells CSVGQSSYNEQFF. The CDR3 DNA is TGCAGCGTGGGACAGAGCTCCTACAATGAGCAGTTCTTC.

The chain has TRBV28 and TRBJ2-1; D may be TRBD2 (6 bases). This CDR3 comprises 15 residues. V was clipped by 8 bases and J by 2 bases, with 16 bases between them. Per germline, CDR1 MDHEN and CDR2 SYDVKM. CDR3 amino acids: CASGATGTAYNEQFF. The CDR3 nucleotides read TGTGCCAGCGGCGCTACCGGGACTGCCTACAATGAGCAGTTCTTC.

This chain links TRBV7-9 with TRBJ1-2; D remains ambiguous. V was clipped by 1 base and J by 9 bases, with 21 bases between them. Germline V CDR1 and CDR2: SEHNR, FQNEAQ (reference sequence). CDR3 size: 16 residues. This CDR3 reads CASSLGPSVGRSSYTF. The CDR3 region has the DNA TGTGCCAGCAGCTTAGGGCCATCAGTTGGTCGTTCGAGCTACACCTTC.